This TCR beta chain derives from a study of blood T cells in healthy people across ages (dated by TCRdb to the mid-2010s). At the level of the whole study: Template switching captured roughly one uniquely barcoded TCR beta cDNA molecule per two T cells in model experiments. To avoid experimental bias, donors of different ages were randomly spread across the sequencing lanes. The donors were divided into four age groups: young (average approximately 15 years), middle-aged (almost 40), aged (around 67) and long-lived (82). The study measured age-related changes in TCR beta repertoire diversity using deep sequencing normalized with unique cDNA molecular identifiers. For two donors (one aged 18 to 30 and one aged 80 or older), the study analyzed two additional independent replicas of 1 million unique cDNA reads from the same blood draw.

The CDR3 numbers 16 residues from cysteine through phenylalanine. Only the CDR3 portion is preserved as DNA: 48 bases, with reading frame beginning at the first base. The junction carries 19 bases between V and J, which are trimmed by 7 bases and 4 bases respectively. Library preparation employed 5' RACE. The sample was run on an Illumina HiSeq 2500. A second about 7 to 12 cycle PCR used a sample-barcoded 5' primer and a J-beta primer mix. A unique molecular identifier was introduced onto each TCR beta cDNA molecule by a template-switch 5' adaptor carrying 12 random nucleotides. At least 2.5 million CDR3-containing paired-end reads were obtained from each sample. The Mint cDNA synthesis kit, primed by a TRBC-specific oligonucleotide, was used to synthesize first-strand cDNA from all RNA. Following uracil-DNA glycosylase treatment, a first 18-cycle PCR with universal primers M1SS and BC2_uni_R was performed on all cDNA. Per the original workflow: For normalization, 1 million high-quality reads, each with a distinct molecular identifier, were randomly selected from each sample. Reads sharing molecular identifiers were discarded rather than binned into consensus sequences. MiTCR, set to a Q25 quality threshold and the strictest error-elimination algorithm, was used for CDR3 identification, clonotype clustering and error correction. A nonparametric unseen species model with Euler transformation was used to estimate a lower bound on total TCR beta diversity. In TCRdb, the public reads were trimmed at Q25 with fastp and aligned with MiXCR, with productive beta chains retained. Each record represents a unique CDR3 protein, reported with the most common genes and DNA among its rows. None of the V and J calls come from the authors' own analysis; TCRdb made them. The sample data list about 640,000 distinct CDR3 sequences, and approximately 30% of these were observed just once. The biggest ten clones account for about a sixth of the sample.

Donors were 39 systemically healthy Caucasian individuals from Russia aged roughly 6 to 90 years. Each donor gave approximately 9.4 milliliters of peripheral blood, drawn into EDTA-treated Vacutainer tubes. Ficoll-Paque density-gradient centrifugation was used to isolate PBMCs, with at least 7 million per sample. Total RNA was extracted from PBMCs with Trizol reagent, with at least 5 micrograms obtained per sample. Naive CD45RAhigh/CD27high T cell percentages were measured by flow cytometry on a PBMC aliquot from every donor. A few counts support this clonotype. This receptor's antigen is unknown. No base quality information exists; no much larger clone differs at one position. The paper's findings and limits, for the study overall: Observed TCR beta diversity per million T cells fell roughly linearly with age, and a significant reduction was already apparent by age about 36. The CMV infection status of donors was not known, potentially confounding age-related changes in expanded clonotypes. Observed TCR beta diversity correlated strongly with the percentage of naive T cells measured by flow cytometry. The long-lived group showed more naive CD4+ T cells, fewer expanded clones and increased TCR diversity than the aged group, suggesting age selection. Conclusive comparison of naive and antigen-experienced compartments was prevented by the profiling of bulk unsorted PBMCs. Estimates of total diversity based on one million sequenced T cells were considered lower bounds and underestimates.

The sequencing input was blood. The V and J genes are TRBV12-3 or TRBV12-4 and TRBJ2-2; no D gene call is confident. The origin of this receptor is an elderly woman in good health. The DNA is as follows: TGTGCCAGCATCGGACGACGGTCCCAAAGCACCGGGGAGCTGTTTTTT. This is translated as CASIGRRSQSTGELFF.